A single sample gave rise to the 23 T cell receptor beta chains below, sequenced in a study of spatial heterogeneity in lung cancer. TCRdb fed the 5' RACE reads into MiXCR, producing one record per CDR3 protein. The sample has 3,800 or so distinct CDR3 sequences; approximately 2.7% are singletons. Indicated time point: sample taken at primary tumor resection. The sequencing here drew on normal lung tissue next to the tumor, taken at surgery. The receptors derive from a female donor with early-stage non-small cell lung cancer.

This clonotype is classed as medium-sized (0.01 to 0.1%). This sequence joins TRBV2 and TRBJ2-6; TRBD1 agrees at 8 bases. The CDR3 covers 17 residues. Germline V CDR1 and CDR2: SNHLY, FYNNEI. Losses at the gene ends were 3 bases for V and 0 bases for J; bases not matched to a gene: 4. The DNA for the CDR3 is TGTGCCAGCAGTGAGGGGACAGGAGGCTCTGGGGCCAACGTCCTGACTTTC. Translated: CASSEGTGGSGANVLTF.

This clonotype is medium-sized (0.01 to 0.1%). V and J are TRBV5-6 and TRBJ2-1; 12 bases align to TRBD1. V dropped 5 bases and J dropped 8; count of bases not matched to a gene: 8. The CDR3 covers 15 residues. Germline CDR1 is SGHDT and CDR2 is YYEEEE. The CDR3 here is CASSLGDRGQDEQFF. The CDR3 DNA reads TGTGCCAGCAGTCTCGGGGACAGGGGGCAGGATGAGCAGTTCTTC.

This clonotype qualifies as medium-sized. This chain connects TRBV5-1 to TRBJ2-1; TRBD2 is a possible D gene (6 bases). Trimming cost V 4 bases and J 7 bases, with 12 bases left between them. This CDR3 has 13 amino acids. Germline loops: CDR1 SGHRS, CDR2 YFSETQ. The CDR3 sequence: CASSPGAGNEQFF. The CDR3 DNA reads TGCGCCAGCAGCCCGGGAGCTGGGAATGAGCAGTTCTTC.

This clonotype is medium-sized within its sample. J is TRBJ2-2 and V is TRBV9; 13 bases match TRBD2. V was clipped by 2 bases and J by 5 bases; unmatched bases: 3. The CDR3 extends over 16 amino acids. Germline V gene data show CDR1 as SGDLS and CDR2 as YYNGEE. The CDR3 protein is CASSVGLAGETGELFF. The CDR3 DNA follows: TGTGCCAGCAGCGTCGGACTAGCGGGGGAGACCGGGGAGCTGTTTTTT.

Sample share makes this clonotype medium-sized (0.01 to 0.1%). The CDR3 protein is CASRTGHAGSDYGYTF. The CDR3 bases are TGCGCCAGCAGGACAGGGCACGCGGGTTCAGACTATGGCTACACCTTC. V usage is TRBV5-1 and J usage is TRBJ1-2; 7 bases agree with TRBD1. The CDR3 contains 16 residues. Germline V gives CDR1 SGHRS, CDR2 YFSETQ. The V gene end was trimmed by 5 bases and the J gene end by 3 bases; junction bases not matched to a gene: 13.

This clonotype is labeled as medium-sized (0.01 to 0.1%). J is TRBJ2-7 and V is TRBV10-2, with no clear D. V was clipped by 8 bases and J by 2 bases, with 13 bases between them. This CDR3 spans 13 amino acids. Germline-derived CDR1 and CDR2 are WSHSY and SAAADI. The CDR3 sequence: CASGDTITYEQYF. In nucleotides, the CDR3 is TGCGCCAGCGGGGATACCATAACCTACGAGCAGTACTTC.

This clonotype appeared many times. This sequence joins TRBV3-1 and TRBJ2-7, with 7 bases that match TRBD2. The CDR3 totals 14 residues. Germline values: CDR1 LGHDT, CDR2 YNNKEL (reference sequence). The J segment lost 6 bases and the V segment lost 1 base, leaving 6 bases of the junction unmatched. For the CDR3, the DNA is TGTGCCAGCAGCCAAGTGACTAGCTTGGGCGAGCAGTACTTC. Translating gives CASSQVTSLGEQYF.

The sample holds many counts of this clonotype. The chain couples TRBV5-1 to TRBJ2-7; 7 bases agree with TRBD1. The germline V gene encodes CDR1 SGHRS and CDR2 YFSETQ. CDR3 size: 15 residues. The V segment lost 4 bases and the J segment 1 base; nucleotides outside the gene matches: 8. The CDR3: CASSPGTARSYEQYF. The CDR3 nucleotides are TGCGCCAGCAGCCCCGGGACAGCCCGTTCCTACGAGCAGTACTTC. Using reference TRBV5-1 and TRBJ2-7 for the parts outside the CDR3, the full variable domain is KAGVTQTPRYLIKTRGQQVTLSCSPISGHRSVSWYQQTPGQGLQFLFEYFSETQRNKGNFPGRFSGRQFSNSRSEMNVSTLELGDSALYLCASSPGTARSYEQYFGPGTRLTVT.

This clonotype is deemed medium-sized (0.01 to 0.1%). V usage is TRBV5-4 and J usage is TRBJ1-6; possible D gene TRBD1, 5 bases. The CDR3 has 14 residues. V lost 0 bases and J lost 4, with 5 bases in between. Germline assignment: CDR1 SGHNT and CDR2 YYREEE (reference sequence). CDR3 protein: CASSLGQYNSPLHF. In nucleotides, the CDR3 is TGTGCCAGCAGCTTGGGACAGTATAATTCACCCCTCCACTTT.

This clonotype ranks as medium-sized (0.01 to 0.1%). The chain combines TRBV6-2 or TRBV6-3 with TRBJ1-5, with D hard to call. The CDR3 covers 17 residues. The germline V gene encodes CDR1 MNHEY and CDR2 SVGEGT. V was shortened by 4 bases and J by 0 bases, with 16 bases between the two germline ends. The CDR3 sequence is CASSSLAGSYSNQPQHF. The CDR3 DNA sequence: TGTGCCAGCAGTTCCCTGGCAGGCTCGTATAGCAATCAGCCCCAGCATTTT.

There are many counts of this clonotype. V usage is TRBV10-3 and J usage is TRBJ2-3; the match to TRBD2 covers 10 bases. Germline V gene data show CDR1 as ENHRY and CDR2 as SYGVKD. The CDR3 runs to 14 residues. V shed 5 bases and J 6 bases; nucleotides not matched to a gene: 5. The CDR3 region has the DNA TGTGCCATCAGTAAGGGACTAGCGTTGGATACGCAGTATTTT. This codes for CAISKGLALDTQYF.

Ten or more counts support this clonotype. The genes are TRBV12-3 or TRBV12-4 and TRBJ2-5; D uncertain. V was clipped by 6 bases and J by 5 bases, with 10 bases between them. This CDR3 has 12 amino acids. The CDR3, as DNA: TGTGCCAGCAGCCCAAGGTCTGAGACCCAGTACTTC. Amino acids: CASSPRSETQYF.

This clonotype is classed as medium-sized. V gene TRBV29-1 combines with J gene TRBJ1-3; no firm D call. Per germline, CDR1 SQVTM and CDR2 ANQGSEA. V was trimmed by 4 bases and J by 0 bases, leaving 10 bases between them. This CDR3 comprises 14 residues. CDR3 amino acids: CSVGPRDSGNTIYF. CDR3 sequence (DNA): TGCAGCGTTGGCCCGCGGGACTCTGGAAACACCATATATTTT.

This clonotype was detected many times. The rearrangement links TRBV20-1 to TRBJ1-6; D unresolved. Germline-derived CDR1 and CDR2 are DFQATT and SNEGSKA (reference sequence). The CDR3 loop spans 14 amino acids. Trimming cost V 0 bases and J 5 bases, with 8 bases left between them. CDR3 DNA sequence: TGCAGTGCTAGAGATTCTCGGGATAATTCACCCCTCCACTTT. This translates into CSARDSRDNSPLHF.

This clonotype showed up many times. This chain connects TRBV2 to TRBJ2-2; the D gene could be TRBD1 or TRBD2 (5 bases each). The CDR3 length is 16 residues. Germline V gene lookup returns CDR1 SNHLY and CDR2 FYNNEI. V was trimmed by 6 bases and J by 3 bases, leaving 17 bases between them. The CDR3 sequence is CASRGSGTEYTGELFF. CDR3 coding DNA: TGTGCCAGCAGAGGGTCCGGGACGGAATACACCGGGGAGCTGTTTTTT.

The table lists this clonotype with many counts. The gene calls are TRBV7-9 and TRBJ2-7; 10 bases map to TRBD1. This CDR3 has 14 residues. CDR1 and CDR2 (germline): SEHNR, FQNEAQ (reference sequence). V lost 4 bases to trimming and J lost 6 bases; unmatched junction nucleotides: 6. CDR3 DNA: TGTGCCAGCAGCTCAACCGGGACAGGGGTCGAGCAGTACTTC. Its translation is CASSSTGTGVEQYF. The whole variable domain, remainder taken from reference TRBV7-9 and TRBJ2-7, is DTGVSQNPRHKITKRGQNVTFRCDPISEHNRLYWYRQTLGQGPEFLTYFQNEAQLEKSRLLSDRFSAERPKGSFSTLEIQRTEQGDSAMYLCASSSTGTGVEQYFGPGTRLTVT.

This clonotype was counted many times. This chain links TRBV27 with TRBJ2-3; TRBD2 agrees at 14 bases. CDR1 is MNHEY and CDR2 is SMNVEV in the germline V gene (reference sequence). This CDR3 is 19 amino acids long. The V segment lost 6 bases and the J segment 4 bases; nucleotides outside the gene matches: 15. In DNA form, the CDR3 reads TGTGCCAGCAGCCGCAGACTAGCGGGGGGGCAATTTCAAGCAGATACGCAGTATTTT. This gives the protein CASSRRLAGGQFQADTQYF.

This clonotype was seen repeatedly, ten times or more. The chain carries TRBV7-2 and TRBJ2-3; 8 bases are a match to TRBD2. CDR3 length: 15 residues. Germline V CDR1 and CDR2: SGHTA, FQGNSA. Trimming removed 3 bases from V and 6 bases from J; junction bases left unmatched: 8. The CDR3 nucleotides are TGTGCCAGCAGCTTCGACGGGGGGGCAGGTGATACGCAGTATTTT. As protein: CASSFDGGAGDTQYF.

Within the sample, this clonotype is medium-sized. The CDR3 DNA sequence: TGCAGCGTTGAAAGTCCTTCATCCACTGAAGCTTTCTTT. It translates to CSVESPSSTEAFF. The rearrangement links TRBV29-1 to TRBJ1-1; D call uncertain. Trimming cost V 2 bases and J 4 bases, with 11 bases left between them. The germline V gene has CDR1 SQVTM and CDR2 ANQGSEA. The CDR3 length is 13 residues.

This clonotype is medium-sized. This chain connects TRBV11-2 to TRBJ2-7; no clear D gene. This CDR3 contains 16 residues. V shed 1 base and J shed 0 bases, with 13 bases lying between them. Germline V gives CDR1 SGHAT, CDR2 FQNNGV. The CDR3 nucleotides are TGTGCCAGCAGCTTAGGTGCGCGAATGAGCTCCTACGAGCAGTACTTC. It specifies CASSLGARMSSYEQYF.

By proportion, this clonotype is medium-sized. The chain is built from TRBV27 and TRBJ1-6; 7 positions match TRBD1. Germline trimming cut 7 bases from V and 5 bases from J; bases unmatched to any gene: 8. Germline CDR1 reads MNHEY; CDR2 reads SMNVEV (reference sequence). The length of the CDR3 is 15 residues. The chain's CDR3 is CASTRTGGHNSPLHF. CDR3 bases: TGTGCCAGCACGCGGACAGGAGGACATAATTCACCCCTCCACTTT.

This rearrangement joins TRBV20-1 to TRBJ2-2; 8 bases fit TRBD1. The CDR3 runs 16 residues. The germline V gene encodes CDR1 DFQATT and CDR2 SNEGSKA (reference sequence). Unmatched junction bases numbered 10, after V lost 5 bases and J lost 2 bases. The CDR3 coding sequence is TGCAGTGCTGGGGTCCCGGACAGGGTCAACACCGGGGAGCTGTTTTTT. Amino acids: CSAGVPDRVNTGELFF.

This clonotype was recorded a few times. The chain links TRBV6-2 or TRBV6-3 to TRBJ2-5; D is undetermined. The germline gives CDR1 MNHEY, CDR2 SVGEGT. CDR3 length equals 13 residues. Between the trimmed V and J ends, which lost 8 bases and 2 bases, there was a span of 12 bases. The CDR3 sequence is CASGLDGQETQYF. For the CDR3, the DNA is TGTGCCAGCGGTTTGGACGGGCAAGAGACCCAGTACTTC.